A single sample is the source of the 20 T cell receptor beta chains below, sequenced in a study of T cell clusters in autoimmune cytopenias. TRB rearrangements were amplified by touch-down multiplex PCR with mixed TRB-A/B primers. No DNA is given; TCRdb re-called the multiplex PCR reads and lists each CDR3 protein once. The sample shows around 7,000 distinct CDR3 sequences, and around 29% sits with its ten largest clones. TRB was amplified from 250 ng of peripheral blood genomic DNA per sample. The data were also submitted as part of a second study, on T cell repertoires in aging, cancer and after chemotherapy.

Material: peripheral blood. All receptors come from a human donor in good health.

This rearrangement joins TRBV15 to TRBJ2-7; checking the TCRdb D call of TRBD2 is not possible without DNA. Germline V CDR1 and CDR2: LNHNV, YYDKDF (reference sequence). The CDR3 has 16 residues. CDR3: CATSRSLAGGNYEQYF.

The gene calls are TRBV7-9 and TRBJ2-3; the TCRdb call, TRBD1, lacks DNA for checking. The CDR3 has 13 residues. Germline CDR1 and CDR2: SEHNR and FQNEAQ (reference sequence). This CDR3 reads CASSSGQSDTQYF.

The J gene is TRBJ2-1, the V gene TRBV6-4; TCRdb designates TRBD1, a call that cannot be tested without DNA. The CDR3 contains 15 residues. The germline gives CDR1 MRHNA, CDR2 SNTAGT. This chain's CDR3 is CASSDSQGATDEQFF.

The V call is TRBV6-5, the J call TRBJ2-3; TCRdb's D call, TRBD1, is unchecked because there is no DNA. Per the germline V gene, CDR1 is MNHEY and CDR2 is SVGAGI. The CDR3 sequence is 15 residues long. The CDR3 loop reads CASRHGQGGTDTQYF.

The chain recombines TRBV6-4 with TRBJ2-1. This CDR3 contains 13 residues. Germline V CDR1 and CDR2: MRHNA, SNTAGT. CDR3 sequence reads: CASSDSFGYEQFF.

This rearrangement joins TRBV19 to TRBJ1-1. The germline CDR1 and CDR2 sequences are LNHDA and SQIVND (reference sequence). The CDR3 sequence is 15 residues long. CDR3 loop: CASSISWQVNTEAFF.

This clonotype counts as medium-sized by frequency. The CDR3: CSVERTDTQYF. The V call is TRBV29-1, the J call TRBJ2-3. CDR1 and CDR2 from the germline V gene are SQVTM and ANQGSEA. The CDR3 is made up of 11 amino acids.

The V gene is TRBV5-4, the J gene TRBJ2-5; TCRdb indicates TRBD2, and absent DNA this call remains unverified. The germline gives CDR1 SGHNT, CDR2 YYREEE (reference sequence). This CDR3 is 17 amino acids long. CDR3 loop: CASSLALSGGFQETQYF.

This sequence joins TRBV5-5 and TRBJ2-7; TCRdb designates TRBD2, a call that cannot be tested without DNA. Germline CDR1 SGHKS, CDR2 YYEKEE (reference sequence). The CDR3 contains 14 residues. The CDR3 loop reads CASSLTLDSYEQYF.

V usage is TRBV6-1 and J usage is TRBJ2-3; the D gene TCRdb calls, TRBD2, cannot be checked with no DNA. Germline CDR1 is MNHNS and CDR2 is SASEGT. This CDR3 is 15 amino acids long. CDR3 residues: CASNTEAGGTDTQYF.

The chain links TRBV6-2 or TRBV6-3 to TRBJ2-3. This CDR3 is built from 11 residues. Germline CDR1 is MNHEY and CDR2 is SVGEGT. CDR3: CASQMVDTQYF.

This chain connects TRBV6-6 to TRBJ1-1. The CDR3 contains 13 residues. CDR1 is MNHNY, CDR2 SVGAGI, per germline (reference sequence). CDR3 region: CASSDGGLTEAFF.

The chain recombines TRBV10-3 with TRBJ1-1. CDR3 length: 13 residues. Germline CDR1 ENHRY, CDR2 SYGVKD. CDR3 sequence: CAHRGGRGTEAFF.

This rearrangement joins TRBV18 to TRBJ1-5; the TRBD1 assignment by TCRdb is unverifiable without DNA. The CDR3 totals 15 residues. Germline CDR1 KGHSH, CDR2 LQKENI. The CDR3 reads CASSPQGAFNQPQHF.

This chain connects TRBV19 to TRBJ2-5; lacking DNA, the TRBD1 call made by TCRdb goes unchecked. CDR3 length equals 14 residues. The germline V gene encodes CDR1 LNHDA and CDR2 SQIVND (reference sequence). The chain's CDR3 is CASSIGGNQETQYF.

V and J are TRBV10-3 and TRBJ2-5; the TCRdb D gene call, TRBD2, has no DNA to confirm it. Germline CDR1 ENHRY, CDR2 SYGVKD. The CDR3 sequence is 17 residues long. CDR3 amino acids: CAISEATGLAGAETQYF.

This clonotype shows up as medium-sized by frequency. This chain uses TRBV29-1 with TRBJ1-2; the D call of TRBD1 rests on TCRdb alone, since no DNA is present to check it. The V gene's germline CDR1 is SQVTM and CDR2 ANQGSEA. The CDR3 has 13 residues. The CDR3 protein is CSVGPPGGGGYTF.

The chain joins TRBV6-4 to TRBJ1-4. Looked up from germline, CDR1 is MRHNA and CDR2 is SNTAGT. The CDR3 covers 15 residues. The CDR3 protein is CASRPPGLEREKLFF.

The chain is built from TRBV6-1 and TRBJ1-3. The V gene's germline CDR1 is MNHNS and CDR2 SASEGT. The CDR3 consists of 14 residues. The CDR3 protein is CASSERGPSDTIYF.

By frequency, this clonotype registers medium-sized. The chain has TRBV13 and TRBJ1-4. CDR1 is PRHDT and CDR2 is FYEKMQ in the germline V gene (reference sequence). CDR3 size: 15 residues. The CDR3 loop is CASSLGRRGGEKLFF.